Below are 17 T cell receptor beta chains sequenced from a single sample in a study of cytomegalovirus exposure and HLA in healthy donors. PCR primers comprised 60 Vbeta and 13 Jbeta primers. Data came from immunoSEQ multiplex PCR; TCRdb stores just in-frame clones and leaves some out. The table lists around 120,000 clones, just under 85% of them singletons. Sequences were obtained from PBMCs. Source of these receptors: a boy aged 2 to 10 in good health and CMV-seronegative.

The J gene is TRBJ1-5, the V gene TRBV4-1; D gene unclear. Per germline, CDR1 MGHRA and CDR2 YSYEKL. Trimming shortened V by 0 bases and J by 0 bases, and 9 bases separated the two germline ends. The CDR3 spans 16 residues. The CDR3 spells CASSQESTDSNQPQHF. In nucleotides, the CDR3 is TGCGCCAGCAGCCAAGAGTCAACAGATAGCAATCAGCCCCAGCATTTT.

The sample holds one count of this clone. The chain recombines TRBV29-1 with TRBJ2-1; 8 bases fit TRBD1. V shed 6 bases, J shed 7 bases, and the junction held 14 bases outside the gene matches. Looked up from germline, CDR1 is SQVTM and CDR2 is ANQGSEA. The CDR3 has 15 residues. CDR3 bases: TGCAGCGTCCCAAGCAGGGGGCGCCGGTATAATGAGCAGTTCTTC. Its protein product is CSVPSRGRRYNEQFF.

The V gene is TRBV4-3, the J gene TRBJ2-5; possibly TRBD2 for D (7 bases). Trimming stripped 3 bases from V and 7 bases from J, with 21 bases between. This CDR3 spans 16 amino acids. Germline-derived CDR1 and CDR2 are LGHNA and YSLEER. The CDR3 DNA sequence: TGCGCCAGCAGCCAGTCCCTTGAGGGGGGGCCGGGGACCCAGTACTTC. It encodes CASSQSLEGGPGTQYF.

There are a few counts of this clone. As DNA, the CDR3 is TGTGCCAGCAGTTCTAGTTACCGGGACTACGAGCAGTTCTTC. Protein product: CASSSSYRDYEQFF. V and J are TRBV27 and TRBJ2-1; 7 positions agree with TRBD2. Trimming cost V 4 bases and J 10 bases; bases outside gene matches: 10. Germline lookup yields CDR1 MNHEY and CDR2 SMNVEV (reference sequence). The length of the CDR3 is 14 residues.

With respect to this clone: At one end, the junction sequence differs from germline, possibly due to a read error. This chain links TRBV7-7 with TRBJ2-1, with unresolved D. Germline values: CDR1 SSHAT, CDR2 FNYEAQ (reference sequence). The CDR3 length is 15 residues. The CDR3 protein is CASSLGPSSYNEQFF. CDR3 nucleotides: TGTGCTAGCAGCTTGGGCCCGAGCTCCTACAATGAGCAGTTCTTC.

In regard to this clone: The junction shows a germline mismatch at one end, possibly a read error. The genes are TRBV2 and TRBJ1-2; a possible D gene is TRBD1 (6 bases). This CDR3 spans 15 amino acids. The germline V gene has CDR1 SNHLY and CDR2 FYNNEI. As DNA, the CDR3 is TGTGCCAGCGGTGAAACAGGGCAGACGGGTTATGGCTACACCTTC. This sequence encodes CASGETGQTGYGYTF.

This clone has just a few counts. The chain joins TRBV18 to TRBJ1-2; D is unclear. The CDR3 is 13 residues long. The V gene's germline CDR1 is KGHSH and CDR2 LQKENI. The germline V and J ends were trimmed by 0 bases and 9 bases, with 11 bases remaining between them. In DNA, the CDR3 is TGTGCCAGCTCACCACCGGGCTCAGATAGCTACACCTTC. Translating gives CASSPPGSDSYTF.

The chain couples TRBV4-1 to TRBJ1-2; D uncertain. The CDR3 runs to 13 residues. Germline V gene data show CDR1 as MGHRA and CDR2 as YSYEKL. V was pared by 0 bases and J by 3 bases, with 5 bases between. CDR3 loop: CASSQEGYYGYTF. The CDR3 nucleotides read TGCGCCAGCAGCCAAGAGGGCTACTATGGCTACACCTTC.

This clone was picked up a small number of times. The V call is TRBV5-6, the J call TRBJ2-7; TRBD1 might be the D (5 bases). Germline values: CDR1 SGHDT, CDR2 YYEEEE. The CDR3 totals 16 residues. V was clipped by 7 bases and J by 0 bases, with 20 bases between them. The CDR3 DNA follows: TGTGCCAGCGGGGCAGGGCCTCGTAGACCCTCCTACGAGCAGTACTTC. It specifies CASGAGPRRPSYEQYF.

The rearrangement uses TRBV5-4 and TRBJ2-7; possible D gene TRBD1, 5 bases. The CDR3 runs 15 residues. Trimming took 0 bases from V and 5 from J, leaving 15 bases between them. Germline loops: CDR1 SGHNT, CDR2 YYREEE (reference sequence). The CDR3, as DNA: TGTGCCAGCAGCTTGGCCGGGCAGGGCAGGGACGAGCAGTACTTC. It specifies CASSLAGQGRDEQYF.

The chain employs TRBV9 and TRBJ1-6; 7 nucleotides line up with TRBD1. Per germline, CDR1 SGDLS and CDR2 YYNGEE. Trimming removed 0 bases from V and 6 bases from J; junction bases left unmatched: 6. The length of the CDR3 is 16 residues. The CDR3 sequence is CASSVDRGISNSPLHF. DNA of the CDR3: TGTGCCAGCAGCGTAGACAGGGGAATCTCTAATTCACCCCTCCACTTT.

The chain uses TRBV15 and TRBJ1-4, with D perhaps TRBD1 (5 bases). Germline values: CDR1 LNHNV, CDR2 YYDKDF (reference sequence). V was clipped by 2 bases and J by 2 bases, with 18 bases between them. The CDR3 spans 18 residues. CDR3 DNA sequence: TGTGCCACCAGCAGAACCATCGCCCCAGGGTCTACTAATGAAAAACTGTTTTTT. Protein sequence: CATSRTIAPGSTNEKLFF. The entire variable domain, with the rest obtained from reference TRBV15 and TRBJ1-4, is as follows: DAMVIQNPRYQVTQFGKPVTLSCSQTLNHNVMYWYQQKSSQAPKLLFHYYDKDFNNEADTPDNFQSRRPNTSFCFLDIRSPGLGDTAMYLCATSRTIAPGSTNEKLFFGSGTQLSVL.

The gene calls are TRBV11-3 and TRBJ2-2; 11 nucleotides line up with TRBD1. This CDR3 contains 18 residues. The J segment lost 7 bases and the V segment lost 4 bases, leaving 14 bases of the junction unmatched. CDR1 SGHNT and CDR2 YENEEA come from the germline V gene. The CDR3 reads CASSWTGGAGADGGELFF. CDR3 in DNA: TGTGCCAGCAGCTGGACAGGGGGCGCAGGAGCGGATGGCGGGGAGCTGTTTTTT.

This clone was seen a few times. V gene TRBV10-2 combines with J gene TRBJ2-5; TRBD2 agrees at 8 bases. The CDR3 covers 15 residues. From germline, CDR1 is WSHSY and CDR2 SAAADI. V was pared by 3 bases and J by 2 bases, with 5 bases of the junction left unmatched. The CDR3 coding sequence is TGCGCCAGCAGTGACCCGGGGGGGTCACAAGAGACCCAGTACTTC. Translation: CASSDPGGSQETQYF.

This chain joins TRBV20-1 and TRBJ2-5; D call uncertain. CDR1 is DFQATT and CDR2 is SNEGSKA in the germline V gene (reference sequence). The CDR3 totals 11 residues. Trimming took 3 bases from V and 1 from J, leaving 3 bases between them. The CDR3 loop reads CSASSQETQYF. CDR3 nucleotides: TGCAGTGCTAGCTCCCAAGAGACCCAGTACTTC.

The chain combines TRBV7-9 with TRBJ1-3; D might be TRBD1 (6 bases). Germline V gene data show CDR1 as SEHNR and CDR2 as FQNEAQ (reference sequence). The CDR3 consists of 15 residues. V dropped 1 base and J dropped 4 bases, with 11 bases sitting between them. CDR3 sequence (DNA): TGTGCCAGCAGCTTAGTCGAAACAGGGGGAAACACCATATATTTT. It encodes CASSLVETGGNTIYF.

The V call is TRBV7-9, the J call TRBJ2-7, with 7 bases that match TRBD1. Germline CDR1 SEHNR, CDR2 FQNEAQ (reference sequence). CDR3 length equals 12 residues. The ends lost 5 bases at V and 10 bases at J; junction bases unmatched: 8. CDR3 bases: TGTGCCAGCAGCCAGGGGGACCTGGAACAGTACTTC. Its protein product is CASSQGDLEQYF.